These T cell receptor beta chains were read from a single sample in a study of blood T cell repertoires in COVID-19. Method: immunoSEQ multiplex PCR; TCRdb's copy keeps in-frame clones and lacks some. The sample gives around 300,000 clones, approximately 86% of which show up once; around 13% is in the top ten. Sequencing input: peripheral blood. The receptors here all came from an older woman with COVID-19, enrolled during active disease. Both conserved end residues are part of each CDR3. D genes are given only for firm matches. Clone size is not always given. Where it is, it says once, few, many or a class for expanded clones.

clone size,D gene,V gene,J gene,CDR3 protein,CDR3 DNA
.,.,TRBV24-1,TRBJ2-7,CATSDSRGVSYEQYF,TGTGCCACCAGTGACTCCAGGGGGGTCTCCTACGAGCAGTACTTC
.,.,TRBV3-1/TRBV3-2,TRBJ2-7,CASSNRAPYEQYF,TGTGCCAGCAGCAACAGGGCCCCCTACGAGCAGTACTTC
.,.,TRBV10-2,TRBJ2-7,CASSGGGIYEQYF,TGCGCCAGCAGTGGAGGGGGTATATACGAGCAGTACTTC
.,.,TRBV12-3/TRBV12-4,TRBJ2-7,CASSLLQLYEQYF,TGTGCCAGCAGTTTATTACAGCTATACGAGCAGTACTTC
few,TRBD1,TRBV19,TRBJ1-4,CASRDRVNEKLFF,TGTGCCAGTAGGGACAGGGTTAATGAAAAACTGTTTTTT
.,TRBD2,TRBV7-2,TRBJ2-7,CASRTLAGGHYEQYF,TGTGCCAGCAGAACACTAGCGGGGGGGCACTACGAGCAGTACTTC
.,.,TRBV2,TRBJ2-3,CASRRALTDTQYF,TGTGCCAGCAGGCGGGCATTGACAGATACGCAGTATTTT
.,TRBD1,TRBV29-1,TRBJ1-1,CSVEDSNRGMNTEAFF,TGCAGCGTTGAAGACTCTAACAGGGGGATGAACACTGAAGCTTTCTTT
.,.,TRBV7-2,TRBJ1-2,CASSLSGALTF,TGTGCCAGCAGCTTATCAGGGGCCCTCACCTTC
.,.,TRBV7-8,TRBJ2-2,CASSRTGTGELFF,TGTGCCAGCAGTCGGACTGGCACCGGGGAGCTGTTTTTT
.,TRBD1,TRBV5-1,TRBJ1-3,CASSSTGDPGNTIYF,TGCGCCAGCAGCAGCACAGGGGATCCAGGAAACACCATATATTTT
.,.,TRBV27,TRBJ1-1,CASSLGQNTEAFF,TGTGCCAGCAGTCTCGGACAGAACACTGAAGCTTTCTTT
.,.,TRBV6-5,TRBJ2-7,CASSYSDDSFYEQYF,TGTGCCAGCAGTTACTCCGACGACAGCTTCTACGAGCAGTACTTC
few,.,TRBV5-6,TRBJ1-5,CASSLPDLSNQPQHF,TGTGCCAGCAGCTTACCGGACTTAAGCAATCAGCCCCAGCATTTT
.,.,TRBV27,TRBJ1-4,CASSPGAGSGEKLFF,TGTGCCAGCAGCCCAGGGGCAGGGTCGGGAGAAAAACTGTTTTTT
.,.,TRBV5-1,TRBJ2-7,CASSSNSYEQYF,TGCGCCAGCAGCTCCAACTCCTACGAGCAGTACTTC
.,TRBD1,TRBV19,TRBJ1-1,CASSGTGTEAFF,TGTGCCAGTAGCGGGACAGGGACTGAAGCTTTCTTT
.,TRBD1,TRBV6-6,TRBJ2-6,CASSPDRIPPNVANVLTF,TGTGCCAGCAGTCCGGACAGGATCCCCCCCAACGTGGCCAACGTCCTGACTTTC
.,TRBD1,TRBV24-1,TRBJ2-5,CATSDVDRVGETQYF,TGTGCCACCAGTGACGTTGACAGGGTAGGAGAGACCCAGTACTTC
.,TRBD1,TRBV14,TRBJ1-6,CASSPDRHSPLHF,TGTGCCAGCAGCCCGGACAGGCATTCACCCCTCCACTTT
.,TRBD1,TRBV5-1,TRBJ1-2,CASSLDTGGNGYTF,TGCGCCAGCAGCTTGGACACAGGGGGTAATGGCTACACCTTC
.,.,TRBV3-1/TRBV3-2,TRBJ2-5,CASSQGTAQETQYF,TGTGCCAGCAGCCAAGGGACTGCACAAGAGACCCAGTACTTC
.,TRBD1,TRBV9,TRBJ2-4,CASSVSPGVTGIKDIQYF,TGTGCCAGCAGCGTATCCCCAGGCGTGACAGGGATTAAAGACATTCAGTACTTC
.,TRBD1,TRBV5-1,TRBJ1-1,CASSGQGLNTEAFF,TGCGCCAGCAGCGGACAGGGGTTGAACACTGAAGCTTTCTTT
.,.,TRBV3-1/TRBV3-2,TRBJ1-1,CASSQATEAFF,TGTGCCAGCAGCCAAGCAACTGAAGCTTTCTTT
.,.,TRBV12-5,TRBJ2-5,CASGFGSEETQYF,TGTGCTAGTGGTTTCGGCAGCGAAGAGACCCAGTACTTC
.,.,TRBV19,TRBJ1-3,CASSMGLILGNTIYF,TGTGCCAGTAGTATGGGACTCATTCTCGGAAACACCATATATTTT
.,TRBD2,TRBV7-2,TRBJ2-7,CASSLNSGTLEQYF,TGTGCCAGCAGCTTAAATAGCGGGACCCTCGAGCAGTACTTC
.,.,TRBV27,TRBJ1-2,CASSFSRSNGYTF,TGTGCCAGCAGTTTTAGTAGGAGTAATGGCTACACCTTC